This T cell receptor (beta chain) came from a study of early T cells in non-severe SARS-CoV-2 infection. Background on the study: Investigators sequenced bulk RNA drawn from unsorted whole blood, and chains remained unpaired.

TCRdb re-called the 5' RACE reads with MiXCR, one entry per CDR3 protein. Among 90,000 to 100,000 distinct CDR3 sequences, approximately 13% were seen once, and the ten largest hold approximately 2%. This CDR3 region has 18 residues. Germline V gene lookup returns CDR1 SEHNR and CDR2 FQNEAQ (reference sequence). V dropped 5 bases and J dropped 3 bases, with 25 bases sitting between them. The sequence was collected from an adult who was a healthcare worker with PCR-confirmed SARS-CoV-2 infection or an uninfected control (not recorded which). The rearrangement links TRBV7-9 to TRBJ1-1; a weak D match, TRBD1 (6 bases). Sequenced material: whole blood. The chain's CDR3 is CASSPSDRTFIGDTEAFF. The CDR3 bases are TGTGCCAGCAGCCCGTCGGACAGAACCTTTATTGGGGACACTGAAGCTTTCTTT.